This T cell receptor beta chain was retrieved from a study of CD8+ T cells in alopecia areata. About the study: Each day, treated patients took oral tofacitinib twice, at 5 to 10 mg per dose.

Study results and caveats: Whereas mice showed it more clearly, TCR sharing across patients was murkier, possibly because of HLA.

Researchers gathered lesional scalp punch biopsies and peripheral blood from patients with alopecia areata. The CDR3 extends over 13 amino acids. The germline gives CDR1 MDHEN, CDR2 SYDVKM. V lost 9 bases and J 4 bases, leaving 15 bases between the germline ends. RNA, once extracted, was reverse transcribed into cDNA for use as the sequencing template. Clones were read by immunoSEQ multiplex PCR, and TCRdb kept only the in-frame ones, dropping some. The sample records about 98,000 clones, 35% to 50% being singletons. As concerns this clone: Its antigen remains unknown.

The chain links TRBV28 to TRBJ2-5; tentatively, D is TRBD2 (5 bases). The sequence was obtained from a human donor with alopecia areata. The sample consisted of CD4+ T cells sorted from blood. The CDR3 spells CASMKSGRETQYF. The CDR3 region has the DNA TGTGCCAGTATGAAAAGCGGCCGAGAGACCCAGTACTTC.